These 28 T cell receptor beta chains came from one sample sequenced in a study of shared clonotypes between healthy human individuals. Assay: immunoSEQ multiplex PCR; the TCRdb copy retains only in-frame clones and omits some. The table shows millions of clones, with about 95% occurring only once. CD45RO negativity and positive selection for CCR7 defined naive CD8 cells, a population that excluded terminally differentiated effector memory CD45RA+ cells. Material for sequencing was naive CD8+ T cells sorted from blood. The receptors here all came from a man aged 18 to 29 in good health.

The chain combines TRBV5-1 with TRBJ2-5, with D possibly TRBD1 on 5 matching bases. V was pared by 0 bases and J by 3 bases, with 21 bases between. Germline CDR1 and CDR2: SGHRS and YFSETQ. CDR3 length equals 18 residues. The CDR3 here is CASSLADLTDMSKETQYF. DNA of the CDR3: TGCGCCAGCAGCTTGGCCGACTTAACGGACATGTCCAAAGAGACCCAGTACTTC.

CDR3 region: CASSYVANTEAFF. CDR3 nucleotides: TGTGCCAGCAGTTACGTGGCCAACACTGAAGCTTTCTTT. This sequence joins TRBV6-6 and TRBJ1-1; D is uncertain. V gave up 2 bases and J gave up 2 bases, with 6 bases separating them. In germline, CDR1 is MNHNY, CDR2 SVGAGI (reference sequence). The CDR3 length is 13 residues.

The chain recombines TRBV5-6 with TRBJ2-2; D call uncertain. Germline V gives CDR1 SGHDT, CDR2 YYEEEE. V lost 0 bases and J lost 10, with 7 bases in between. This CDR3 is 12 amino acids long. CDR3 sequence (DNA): TGTGCCAGCAGCTTGGGTGTGGCGGAGCTGTTTTTT. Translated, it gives CASSLGVAELFF.

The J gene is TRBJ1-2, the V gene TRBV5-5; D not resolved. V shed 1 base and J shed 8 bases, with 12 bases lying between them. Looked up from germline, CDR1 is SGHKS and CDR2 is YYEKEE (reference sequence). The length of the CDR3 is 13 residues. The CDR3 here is CASSLSRSEGYTF. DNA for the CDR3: TGTGCCAGCAGCTTGTCCAGGTCCGAAGGCTACACCTTC. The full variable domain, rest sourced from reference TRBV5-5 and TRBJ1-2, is DAGVTQSPTHLIKTRGQQVTLRCSPISGHKSVSWYQQVLGQGPQFIFQYYEKEERGRGNFPDRFSARQFPNYSSELNVNALLLGDSALYLCASSLSRSEGYTFGSGTRLTVV.

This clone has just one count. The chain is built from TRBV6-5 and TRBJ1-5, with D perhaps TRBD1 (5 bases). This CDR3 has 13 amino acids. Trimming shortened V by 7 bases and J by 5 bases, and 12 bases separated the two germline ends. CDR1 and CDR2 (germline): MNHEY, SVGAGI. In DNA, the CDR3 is TGTGCCAGCACGGCAGGGTTCGATCAGCCCCAGCATTTT. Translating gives CASTAGFDQPQHF.

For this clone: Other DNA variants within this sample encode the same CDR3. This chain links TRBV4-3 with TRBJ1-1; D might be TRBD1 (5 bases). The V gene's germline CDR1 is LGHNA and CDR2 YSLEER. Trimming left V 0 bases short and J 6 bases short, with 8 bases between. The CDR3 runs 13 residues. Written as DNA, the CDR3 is TGCGCCAGCAGCCAAGATTCAGGGTCTGAAGCTTTCTTT. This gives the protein CASSQDSGSEAFF.

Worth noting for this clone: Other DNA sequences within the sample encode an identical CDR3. CDR3 sequence: CASSYSWGNEQFF. The DNA of the CDR3 is TGTGCCAGCAGTTACTCATGGGGGAATGAGCAGTTCTTC. The J gene is TRBJ2-1, the V gene TRBV6-5; D may be TRBD1 or TRBD2 (5 bases each). The CDR3 is made up of 13 amino acids. Germline V gene data show CDR1 as MNHEY and CDR2 as SVGAGI. Trimming took 0 bases from V and 7 from J, leaving 7 bases between them.

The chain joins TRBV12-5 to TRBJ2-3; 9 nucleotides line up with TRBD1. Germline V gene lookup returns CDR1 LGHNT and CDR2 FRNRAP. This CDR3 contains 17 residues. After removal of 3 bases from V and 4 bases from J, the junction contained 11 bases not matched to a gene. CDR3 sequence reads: CASGFPPGQGDSDTQYF. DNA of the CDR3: TGTGCTAGTGGTTTCCCACCGGGACAGGGAGATTCAGATACGCAGTATTTT.

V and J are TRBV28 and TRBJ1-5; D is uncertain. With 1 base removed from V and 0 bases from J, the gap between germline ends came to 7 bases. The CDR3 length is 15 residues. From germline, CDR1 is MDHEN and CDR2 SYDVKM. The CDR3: CASSLLGNSNQPQHF. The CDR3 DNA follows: TGTGCCAGCAGTTTATTGGGAAATAGCAATCAGCCCCAGCATTTT.

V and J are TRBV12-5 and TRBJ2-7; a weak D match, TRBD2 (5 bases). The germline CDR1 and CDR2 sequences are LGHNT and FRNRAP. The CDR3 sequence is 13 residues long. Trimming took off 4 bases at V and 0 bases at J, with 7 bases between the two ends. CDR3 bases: TGTGCTAGTGGTTCGACTAACTCCTACGAGCAGTACTTC. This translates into CASGSTNSYEQYF.

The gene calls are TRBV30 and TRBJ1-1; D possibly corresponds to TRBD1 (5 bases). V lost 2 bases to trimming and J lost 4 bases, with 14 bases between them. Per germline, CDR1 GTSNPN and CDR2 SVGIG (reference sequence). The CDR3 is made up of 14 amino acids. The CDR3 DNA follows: TGTGCCTGGAGTAGTCAGGGAGGGGTCACTGAAGCTTTCTTT. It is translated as CAWSSQGGVTEAFF.

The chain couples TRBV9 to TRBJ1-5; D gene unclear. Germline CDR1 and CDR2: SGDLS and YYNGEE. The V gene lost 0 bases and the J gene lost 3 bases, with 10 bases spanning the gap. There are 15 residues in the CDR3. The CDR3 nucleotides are TGTGCCAGCAGCGTAGAATCTGGGGACAATCAGCCCCAGCATTTT. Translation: CASSVESGDNQPQHF. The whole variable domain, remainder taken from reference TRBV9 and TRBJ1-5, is DSGVTQTPKHLITATGQRVTLRCSPRSGDLSVYWYQQSLDQGLQFLIQYYNGEERAKGNILERFSAQQFPDLHSELNLSSLELGDSALYFCASSVESGDNQPQHFGDGTRLSIL.

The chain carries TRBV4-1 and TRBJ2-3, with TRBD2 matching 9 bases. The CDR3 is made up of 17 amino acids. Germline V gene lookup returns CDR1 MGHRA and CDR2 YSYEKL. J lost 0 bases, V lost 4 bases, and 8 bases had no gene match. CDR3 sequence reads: CASSRSALAGSTDTQYF. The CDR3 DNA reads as TGCGCCAGCAGCCGGAGCGCACTAGCGGGTAGCACAGATACGCAGTATTTT.

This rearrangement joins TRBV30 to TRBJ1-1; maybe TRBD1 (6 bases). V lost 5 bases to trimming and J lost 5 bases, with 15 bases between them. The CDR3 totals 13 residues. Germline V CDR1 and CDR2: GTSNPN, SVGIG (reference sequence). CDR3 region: CAWGTGRSTEAFF. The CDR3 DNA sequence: TGTGCCTGGGGTACAGGGAGGAGTACTGAAGCTTTCTTT.

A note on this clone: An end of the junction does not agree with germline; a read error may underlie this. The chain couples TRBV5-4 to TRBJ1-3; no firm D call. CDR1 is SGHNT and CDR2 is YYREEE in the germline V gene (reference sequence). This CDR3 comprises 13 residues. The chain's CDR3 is CASSQDLGNTIYF. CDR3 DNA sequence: TGCGCCAGCAGCCAAGATTTGGGAAACACCATATATTTT.

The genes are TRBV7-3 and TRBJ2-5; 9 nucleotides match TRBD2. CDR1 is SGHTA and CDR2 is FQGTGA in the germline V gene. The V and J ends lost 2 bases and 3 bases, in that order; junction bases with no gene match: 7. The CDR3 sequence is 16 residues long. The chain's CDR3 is CASSLLPGTSKETQYF. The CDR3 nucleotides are TGTGCCAGCAGCTTACTACCCGGGACTAGCAAAGAGACCCAGTACTTC.

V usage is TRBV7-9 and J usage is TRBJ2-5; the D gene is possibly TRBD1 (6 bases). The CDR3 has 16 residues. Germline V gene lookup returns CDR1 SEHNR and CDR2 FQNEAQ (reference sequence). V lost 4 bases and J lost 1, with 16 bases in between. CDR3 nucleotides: TGTGCCAGCAGCTCACCTCAAGTACAGGGCCAAGAGACCCAGTACTTC. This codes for CASSSPQVQGQETQYF.

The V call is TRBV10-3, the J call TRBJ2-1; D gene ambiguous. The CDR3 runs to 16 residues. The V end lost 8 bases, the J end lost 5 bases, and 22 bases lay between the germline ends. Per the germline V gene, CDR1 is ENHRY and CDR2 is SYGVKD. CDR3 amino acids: CAIGSNASQGNNEQFF. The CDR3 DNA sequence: TGTGCCATCGGGTCCAACGCCTCCCAAGGGAACAATGAGCAGTTCTTC.

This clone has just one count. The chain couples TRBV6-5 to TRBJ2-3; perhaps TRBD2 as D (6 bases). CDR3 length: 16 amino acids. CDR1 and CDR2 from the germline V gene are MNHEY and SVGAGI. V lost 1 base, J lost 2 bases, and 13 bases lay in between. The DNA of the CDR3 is TGTGCCAGCAGTTACTTCTACGGGGGATCCACAGATACGCAGTATTTT. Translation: CASSYFYGGSTDTQYF.

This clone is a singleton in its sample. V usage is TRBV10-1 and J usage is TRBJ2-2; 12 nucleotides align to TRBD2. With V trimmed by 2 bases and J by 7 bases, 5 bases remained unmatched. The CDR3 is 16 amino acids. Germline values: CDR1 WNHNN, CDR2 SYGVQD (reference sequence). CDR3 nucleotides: TGCGCCAGCAGTGAGGGACTAGCGGGAATAGGCGGGGAGCTGTTTTTT. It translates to CASSEGLAGIGGELFF.

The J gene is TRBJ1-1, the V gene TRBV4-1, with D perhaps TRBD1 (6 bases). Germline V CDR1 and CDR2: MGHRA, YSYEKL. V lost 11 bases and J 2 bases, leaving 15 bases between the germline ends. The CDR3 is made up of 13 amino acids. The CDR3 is CASRGDPNTEAFF. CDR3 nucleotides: TGCGCCTCGAGGGGGGACCCTAACACTGAAGCTTTCTTT.

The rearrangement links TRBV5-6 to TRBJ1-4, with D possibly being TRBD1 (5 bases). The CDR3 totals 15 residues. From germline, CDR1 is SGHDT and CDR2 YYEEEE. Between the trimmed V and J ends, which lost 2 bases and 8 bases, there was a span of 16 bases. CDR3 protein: CASSFFGGNEEKLFF. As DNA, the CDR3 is TGTGCCAGCAGCTTCTTTGGGGGGAATGAGGAAAAACTGTTTTTT. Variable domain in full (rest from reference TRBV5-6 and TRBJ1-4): DAGVTQSPTHLIKTRGQQVTLRCSPKSGHDTVSWYQQALGQGPQFIFQYYEEEERQRGNFPDRFSGHQFPNYSSELNVNALLLGDSALYLCASSFFGGNEEKLFFGSGTQLSVL.

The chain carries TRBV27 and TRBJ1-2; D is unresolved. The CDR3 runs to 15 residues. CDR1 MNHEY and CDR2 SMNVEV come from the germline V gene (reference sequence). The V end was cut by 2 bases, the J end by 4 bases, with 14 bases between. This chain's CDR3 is CASSLVGPTPYGYTF. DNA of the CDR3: TGTGCCAGCAGTTTAGTAGGGCCAACCCCCTATGGCTACACCTTC.

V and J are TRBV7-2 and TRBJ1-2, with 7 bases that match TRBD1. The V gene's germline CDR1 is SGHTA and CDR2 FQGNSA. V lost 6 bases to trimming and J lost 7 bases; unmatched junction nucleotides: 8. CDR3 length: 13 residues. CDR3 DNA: TGTGCCAGCAGTCCCAGCACAGGGGCTGGCTACACCTTC. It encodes CASSPSTGAGYTF.

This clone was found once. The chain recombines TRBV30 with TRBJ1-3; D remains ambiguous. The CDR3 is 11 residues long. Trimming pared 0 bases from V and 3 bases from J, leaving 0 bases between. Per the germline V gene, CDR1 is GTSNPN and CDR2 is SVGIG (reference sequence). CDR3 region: CAWSVGNTIYF. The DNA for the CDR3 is TGTGCCTGGAGTGTTGGAAACACCATATATTTT.

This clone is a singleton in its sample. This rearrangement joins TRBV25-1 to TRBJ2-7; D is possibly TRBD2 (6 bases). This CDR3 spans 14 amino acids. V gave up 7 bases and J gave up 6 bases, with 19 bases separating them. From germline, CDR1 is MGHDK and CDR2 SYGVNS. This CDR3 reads CASTPPGSMSEQYF. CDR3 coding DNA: TGTGCCAGCACCCCCCCCGGGAGTATGAGCGAGCAGTACTTC.

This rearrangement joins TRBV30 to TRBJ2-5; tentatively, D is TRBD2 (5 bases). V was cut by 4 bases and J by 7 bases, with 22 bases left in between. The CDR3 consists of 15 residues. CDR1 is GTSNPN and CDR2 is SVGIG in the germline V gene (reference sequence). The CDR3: CAWIDGSSFTATQYF. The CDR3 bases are TGTGCCTGGATCGACGGGTCTAGCTTCACAGCGACCCAGTACTTC.

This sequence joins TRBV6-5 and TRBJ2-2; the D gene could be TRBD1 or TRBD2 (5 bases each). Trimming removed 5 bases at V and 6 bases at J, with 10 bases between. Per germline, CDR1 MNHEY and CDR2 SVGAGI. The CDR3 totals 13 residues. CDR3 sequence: CASSVLGAGELFF. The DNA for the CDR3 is TGTGCCAGCAGTGTACTAGGGGCCGGGGAGCTGTTTTTT.